Listed below are T cell receptor beta chains from one sample, sequenced in a study of blood T cells in healthy people across ages. TCRdb fed the 5' RACE reads into MiXCR, producing one record per CDR3 protein. The sample holds roughly 800,000 distinct CDR3 sequences, roughly 34% seen once. The sequenced sample consisted of blood. The origin of the receptors is a man aged 18 to 29 in good health. Each CDR3 is given with its conserved first and last residue. A D gene is named only where the DNA matches it firmly. The size entry is marked missing in some rows and otherwise reads once, few, many or a size class.

CDR3 length: 14; V gene: TRBV25-1; J gene: TRBJ1-5; clone size: .; D gene: .; CDR3 protein: CASSDLAGNQPQHF; CDR3 DNA: TGTGCCAGCAGTGATTTGGCGGGCAATCAGCCCCAGCATTTT
CDR3 length: 15; V gene: TRBV20-1; J gene: TRBJ2-7; clone size: many; D gene: TRBD2; CDR3 protein: CSARVERGRPYEQYF; CDR3 DNA: TGCAGTGCTAGAGTAGAGCGGGGTCGGCCCTACGAGCAGTACTTC
CDR3 length: 13; V gene: TRBV5-6; J gene: TRBJ2-3; clone size: many; D gene: .; CDR3 protein: CASSGSSTDTQYF; CDR3 DNA: TGTGCCAGCTCGGGTTCTAGCACAGATACGCAGTATTTT
CDR3 length: 15; V gene: TRBV12-3/TRBV12-4; J gene: TRBJ2-1; clone size: many; D gene: TRBD2; CDR3 protein: CASTLGLAGNNEQFF; CDR3 DNA: TGTGCCAGCACCCTGGGACTAGCGGGGAACAATGAGCAGTTCTTC
CDR3 length: 16; V gene: TRBV3-1; J gene: TRBJ2-5; clone size: few; D gene: .; CDR3 protein: CASSQEFRGGRETQYF; CDR3 DNA: TGTGCCAGCAGCCAAGAATTCCGGGGAGGTAGAGAGACCCAGTACTTC
CDR3 length: 16; V gene: TRBV4-3; J gene: TRBJ2-1; clone size: few; D gene: TRBD1; CDR3 protein: CASSQAHRGPYNEQFF; CDR3 DNA: TGCGCCAGCAGCCAAGCCCACAGGGGTCCCTACAATGAGCAGTTCTTC
CDR3 length: 17; V gene: TRBV5-1; J gene: TRBJ2-2; clone size: once; D gene: .; CDR3 protein: CASSSRTEEYGTGELFF; CDR3 DNA: TGCGCCAGCAGCTCGAGGACAGAGGAATATGGCACCGGGGAGCTGTTTTTT
CDR3 length: 16; V gene: TRBV12-3/TRBV12-4; J gene: TRBJ2-1; clone size: many; D gene: TRBD2; CDR3 protein: CASSPGTSGDYNEQFF; CDR3 DNA: TGTGCCAGCAGTCCAGGGACTAGCGGGGACTACAATGAGCAGTTCTTC
CDR3 length: 12; V gene: TRBV12-3/TRBV12-4; J gene: TRBJ2-5; clone size: many; D gene: .; CDR3 protein: CASSGVQETQYF; CDR3 DNA: TGTGCCAGCAGCGGGGTACAAGAGACCCAGTACTTC
CDR3 length: 15; V gene: TRBV5-1; J gene: TRBJ1-1; clone size: .; D gene: .; CDR3 protein: CASSSIPTGSTEAFF; CDR3 DNA: TGCGCCAGCAGCTCAATCCCTACAGGGAGCACTGAAGCTTTCTTT
CDR3 length: 17; V gene: TRBV15; J gene: TRBJ2-5; clone size: .; D gene: .; CDR3 protein: CATSRDGAGRFQETQYF; CDR3 DNA: TGTGCCACCAGCAGAGATGGGGCGGGGAGGTTCCAAGAGACCCAGTACTTC
CDR3 length: 15; V gene: TRBV9; J gene: TRBJ2-7; clone size: .; D gene: TRBD2; CDR3 protein: CASSVGRVLYNEQYF; CDR3 DNA: TGTGCCAGCAGCGTCGGGAGGGTCCTCTACAATGAGCAGTACTTC
CDR3 length: 13; V gene: TRBV18; J gene: TRBJ2-5; clone size: .; D gene: .; CDR3 protein: CASSPPTVETQYF; CDR3 DNA: TGTGCCAGCTCACCACCAACAGTGGAGACCCAGTACTTC
CDR3 length: 15; V gene: TRBV29-1; J gene: TRBJ2-7; clone size: once; D gene: TRBD2; CDR3 protein: CSVVLGTSGRREQYF; CDR3 DNA: TGCAGCGTTGTTCTCGGGACTAGCGGGAGACGCGAGCAGTACTTC
CDR3 length: 15; V gene: TRBV2; J gene: TRBJ1-6; clone size: many; D gene: TRBD1; CDR3 protein: CASAGTGSYNSPLHF; CDR3 DNA: TGTGCCAGCGCCGGGACAGGGTCCTATAATTCACCCCTCCACTTT
CDR3 length: 16; V gene: TRBV4-2; J gene: TRBJ2-7; clone size: .; D gene: TRBD2; CDR3 protein: CASSQGLAGTTYEQYF; CDR3 DNA: TGTGCCAGCAGCCAAGGGCTAGCGGGGACCACCTACGAGCAGTACTTC
CDR3 length: 15; V gene: TRBV25-1; J gene: TRBJ2-7; clone size: once; D gene: .; CDR3 protein: CASSEYLAGPYEQYF; CDR3 DNA: TGTGCCAGCAGTGAATATCTGGCGGGACCCTACGAGCAGTACTTC
CDR3 length: 16; V gene: TRBV4-3; J gene: TRBJ2-7; clone size: many; D gene: TRBD1; CDR3 protein: CASSQVANRGAYEQYF; CDR3 DNA: TGCGCCAGCAGCCAGGTTGCGAACAGGGGAGCCTACGAGCAGTACTTC
CDR3 length: 15; V gene: TRBV7-2; J gene: TRBJ2-1; clone size: few; D gene: TRBD2; CDR3 protein: CASSPEAGGWDEQFF; CDR3 DNA: TGTGCCAGCAGCCCAGAAGCGGGGGGTTGGGATGAGCAGTTCTTC
CDR3 length: 15; V gene: TRBV29-1; J gene: TRBJ2-7; clone size: .; D gene: .; CDR3 protein: CSAGVGSYLYNEQYF; CDR3 DNA: TGCAGCGCTGGGGTGGGGAGCTACCTTTACAATGAGCAGTACTTC
CDR3 length: 16; V gene: TRBV5-1; J gene: TRBJ2-6; clone size: .; D gene: .; CDR3 protein: CASSLAGRSGANVLTF; CDR3 DNA: TGCGCCAGCAGCTTGGCCGGCCGCTCTGGGGCCAACGTCCTGACTTTC
CDR3 length: 13; V gene: TRBV18; J gene: TRBJ1-5; clone size: few; D gene: .; CDR3 protein: CASSPAPRQPQHF; CDR3 DNA: TGTGCCAGCTCTCCTGCCCCGAGGCAGCCCCAGCATTTT
CDR3 length: 16; V gene: TRBV6-5; J gene: TRBJ2-7; clone size: .; D gene: TRBD1; CDR3 protein: CASSYSRAGGSYEQYF; CDR3 DNA: TGTGCCAGCAGTTACTCGAGGGCAGGGGGCTCCTACGAGCAGTACTTC
CDR3 length: 13; V gene: TRBV14; J gene: TRBJ1-4; clone size: .; D gene: .; CDR3 protein: CASSPGPLGKLFF; CDR3 DNA: TGTGCCAGCAGCCCAGGACCCCTTGGAAAACTGTTTTTT
CDR3 length: 15; V gene: TRBV20-1; J gene: TRBJ2-3; clone size: few; D gene: .; CDR3 protein: CSARATIPGSDTQYF; CDR3 DNA: TGCAGTGCTAGAGCGACTATACCAGGATCCGATACGCAGTATTTT
CDR3 length: 19; V gene: TRBV5-1; J gene: TRBJ1-4; clone size: .; D gene: .; CDR3 protein: CASSLAQKFGPTHNEKLFF; CDR3 DNA: TGCGCCAGCAGCTTGGCCCAAAAATTCGGACCCACTCATAATGAAAAACTGTTTTTT
CDR3 length: 13; V gene: TRBV4-3; J gene: TRBJ2-7; clone size: .; D gene: .; CDR3 protein: CASSPKLAYEQYF; CDR3 DNA: TGCGCCAGCAGCCCTAAACTAGCCTACGAGCAGTACTTC
CDR3 length: 15; V gene: TRBV4-1; J gene: TRBJ2-7; clone size: .; D gene: TRBD1; CDR3 protein: CASSQGQGAMGEQYF; CDR3 DNA: TGCGCCAGCAGCCAAGGACAGGGGGCAATGGGCGAGCAGTACTTC
CDR3 length: 14; V gene: TRBV7-9; J gene: TRBJ1-2; clone size: few; D gene: .; CDR3 protein: CASSLTTGDYGYTF; CDR3 DNA: TGTGCCAGCAGCTTAACCACCGGGGACTATGGCTACACCTTC
CDR3 length: 14; V gene: TRBV7-9; J gene: TRBJ2-7; clone size: few; D gene: .; CDR3 protein: CASSAEGQLQEQYF; CDR3 DNA: TGTGCCAGCAGCGCGGAGGGACAGCTTCAGGAGCAGTACTTC
CDR3 length: 14; V gene: TRBV6-6; J gene: TRBJ1-6; clone size: .; D gene: .; CDR3 protein: CASSPQGSNSPLHF; CDR3 DNA: TGTGCCAGCAGTCCGCAGGGCTCCAATTCACCCCTCCACTTT
CDR3 length: 12; V gene: TRBV7-9; J gene: TRBJ1-1; clone size: .; D gene: .; CDR3 protein: CASRGIGGEAFF; CDR3 DNA: TGTGCCAGCAGAGGTATAGGGGGGGAAGCTTTCTTT
CDR3 length: 14; V gene: TRBV20-1; J gene: TRBJ1-1; clone size: .; D gene: .; CDR3 protein: CSAREGRVNTEAFF; CDR3 DNA: TGCAGTGCTAGAGAGGGCAGAGTAAACACTGAAGCTTTCTTT
CDR3 length: 14; V gene: TRBV4-3; J gene: TRBJ2-1; clone size: many; D gene: .; CDR3 protein: CASSLGPRDDEQFF; CDR3 DNA: TGCGCCAGCAGCCTCGGGCCCAGGGACGATGAGCAGTTCTTC
CDR3 length: 18; V gene: TRBV27; J gene: TRBJ1-1; clone size: few; D gene: TRBD1; CDR3 protein: CASSLEYVGQGPNTEAFF; CDR3 DNA: TGTGCCAGCAGTTTAGAGTACGTGGGACAGGGGCCGAACACTGAAGCTTTCTTT